Here is one TCR beta chain with its context. The target antigen is unknown. The sample is drawn from a study of shared clonotypes between healthy human individuals. Overall study context: Aged between 18 and 49, the donors were a couple of women and a few men. Broader study findings: Some naive CD4 clonotypes, roughly 5%, turned up in common across several donors.

There were no recent acute infections or vaccinations among the donors, who were healthy HIV-negative adults. The assay used deep level. Profiled with immunoSEQ multiplex PCR; TCRdb holds only in-frame clones, not every one. The sample has fewer than 1.6 million clones, around 98.5% seen once. Trimming removed 2 bases from V and 4 bases from J; junction bases left unmatched: 8. The germline V gene has CDR1 SGDLS and CDR2 YYNGEE. The CDR3 extends over 18 amino acids. The chain combines TRBV9 with TRBJ2-1; 14 bases align to TRBD2. The sample consisted of naive CD4+ T cells sorted from blood. Subset here: CD45RA+ positively selected. The TCR originated in a man aged 25 to 40 in good health. The CDR3 protein is CASSVDPGTSGSYNEQFF. DNA for the CDR3: TGTGCCAGCAGCGTGGACCCCGGGACTAGCGGGAGTTACAATGAGCAGTTCTTC.